The rows below give T cell receptor beta chains drawn from one sample of a study of blood T cell repertoires in COVID-19. Assay: immunoSEQ multiplex PCR; the TCRdb copy retains only in-frame clones and omits some. The repertoire holds 200,000 to 250,000 clones, with more than 65% as singletons. Sequencing input: peripheral blood. All receptors derive from an elderly woman with acute or convalescent COVID-19. The CDR3 runs from the conserved cysteine through the conserved F or W. The order of the fields is CDR3 DNA, CDR3 protein, clone size, V gene, J gene, D gene. The D gene is left open where the match is weak. Clone size is given for some rows only: seen once, a few or many times, or a class if the clone is expanded.

cdr3_nt: TGCAGCGTTGAAGGCGGGGGAACAGATACGCAGTATTTT
cdr3_aa: CSVEGGGTDTQYF
clone_size: .
v_call: TRBV29-1
j_call: TRBJ2-3
d_call: TRBD2

cdr3_nt: TGTGCCAGCAGTTTATTAGGGGCAACGGATGGCTACACCTTC
cdr3_aa: CASSLLGATDGYTF
clone_size: few
v_call: TRBV27
j_call: TRBJ1-2
d_call: .

cdr3_nt: TGTGCCATCAGTGAGAGGGGGCTAGCGACCGATGCCTACGAGCAGTACTTC
cdr3_aa: CAISERGLATDAYEQYF
clone_size: .
v_call: TRBV10-3
j_call: TRBJ2-7
d_call: .

cdr3_nt: TGCAGCATTAAAACCGGGACAGGGAACACTGAAGCTTTCTTT
cdr3_aa: CSIKTGTGNTEAFF
clone_size: .
v_call: TRBV29-1
j_call: TRBJ1-1
d_call: TRBD1

cdr3_nt: TGTGCTAGTGGTGAACTAGCGGGGGGAAGCACAGATACGCAGTATTTT
cdr3_aa: CASGELAGGSTDTQYF
clone_size: .
v_call: TRBV12-5
j_call: TRBJ2-3
d_call: TRBD2

cdr3_nt: TGTGCCAGCAGCCTCCCACGGCTAGCGGAAGTTAATGAGCAGTTCTTC
cdr3_aa: CASSLPRLAEVNEQFF
clone_size: .
v_call: TRBV3-1/TRBV3-2
j_call: TRBJ2-1
d_call: TRBD2

cdr3_nt: TGTGCCAGTAGTATCGCGCAGGGCGGATTCAACTATGGCTACACCTTC
cdr3_aa: CASSIAQGGFNYGYTF
clone_size: .
v_call: TRBV19
j_call: TRBJ1-2
d_call: .

cdr3_nt: TGTGCCAGCAGCCAAGTTTTAACAGGGTACTCTGGAAACACCATATATTTT
cdr3_aa: CASSQVLTGYSGNTIYF
clone_size: .
v_call: TRBV3-1/TRBV3-2
j_call: TRBJ1-3
d_call: .

cdr3_nt: TGTGCCAGCAGCCAAAACCCAGGGTTGGCAGCGAGAAGTACAGATACGCAGTATTTT
cdr3_aa: CASSQNPGLAARSTDTQYF
clone_size: .
v_call: TRBV4-2
j_call: TRBJ2-3
d_call: .

cdr3_nt: TGTGCCTGGAGTGCCCAGGTGAACACTGAAGCTTTCTTT
cdr3_aa: CAWSAQVNTEAFF
clone_size: once
v_call: TRBV30
j_call: TRBJ1-1
d_call: .

cdr3_nt: TGCGCCAGCAGCTCAGGGGTTAGCACAGATACGCAGTATTTT
cdr3_aa: CASSSGVSTDTQYF
clone_size: few
v_call: TRBV5-1
j_call: TRBJ2-3
d_call: .

cdr3_nt: TGCGCCAGCAGCCAATCGGGACAGGCGGTAGGAAAACTGTTTTTT
cdr3_aa: CASSQSGQAVGKLFF
clone_size: .
v_call: TRBV4-3
j_call: TRBJ1-4
d_call: TRBD1

cdr3_nt: TGTGCCAGCAGCCCCGGGACAGGAACCTACGAGCAGTACTTC
cdr3_aa: CASSPGTGTYEQYF
clone_size: .
v_call: TRBV9
j_call: TRBJ2-7
d_call: TRBD1

cdr3_nt: TGTGCCAGCAGTTACGGGCAGAGCTTTTTCAATGAGCAGTTCTTC
cdr3_aa: CASSYGQSFFNEQFF
clone_size: .
v_call: TRBV6-5
j_call: TRBJ2-1
d_call: .

cdr3_nt: TGTGCCAGCAGCCAAGAAGGGCTAGCGGGGGGCGGGACAGATACGCAGTATTTT
cdr3_aa: CASSQEGLAGGGTDTQYF
clone_size: .
v_call: TRBV3-1/TRBV3-2
j_call: TRBJ2-3
d_call: TRBD2

cdr3_nt: TGCGCCAGCAGTTCGGACAGCTATGGCTACACCTTC
cdr3_aa: CASSSDSYGYTF
clone_size: .
v_call: TRBV5-1
j_call: TRBJ1-2
d_call: .

cdr3_nt: TGTGCCAGCAGTACACTCGACAGGGGCTATGGCTACACCTTC
cdr3_aa: CASSTLDRGYGYTF
clone_size: .
v_call: TRBV28
j_call: TRBJ1-2
d_call: TRBD1

cdr3_nt: TGTGCCAGCTCACCCGGCGGACAGGCCTACGAGCAGTACTTC
cdr3_aa: CASSPGGQAYEQYF
clone_size: .
v_call: TRBV18
j_call: TRBJ2-7
d_call: TRBD1

cdr3_nt: TGCAGCGTCTCCTTGCTGATCGGGACCCAGTACTTC
cdr3_aa: CSVSLLIGTQYF
clone_size: .
v_call: TRBV29-1
j_call: TRBJ2-5
d_call: .

cdr3_nt: TGTGCCATCAGTGCCAGGGGGCAGGGCACTGAAGCTTTCTTT
cdr3_aa: CAISARGQGTEAFF
clone_size: .
v_call: TRBV10-3
j_call: TRBJ1-1
d_call: TRBD1

cdr3_nt: TGTGCCAGCTCACCTCTTCCAGGGGACGCGGATGGCTACACCTTC
cdr3_aa: CASSPLPGDADGYTF
clone_size: .
v_call: TRBV18
j_call: TRBJ1-2
d_call: .

cdr3_nt: TGCAGCGTTACCCTCCCTGGGAGACGTGGCTACACCTTC
cdr3_aa: CSVTLPGRRGYTF
clone_size: .
v_call: TRBV29-1
j_call: TRBJ1-2
d_call: .

cdr3_nt: TGTGCCAGCAGCCCACCGAGGATACAGGGCGGCACCGGGGAGCTGTTTTTT
cdr3_aa: CASSPPRIQGGTGELFF
clone_size: .
v_call: TRBV7-6
j_call: TRBJ2-2
d_call: .

cdr3_nt: TGTGCCAGCAGCCCCGGGGGCTCAGGGGGCGAGCAGTACTTC
cdr3_aa: CASSPGGSGGEQYF
clone_size: .
v_call: TRBV11-2
j_call: TRBJ2-7
d_call: .

cdr3_nt: TGTGCCAGCAGTTACCGACTCGGGGACAGAAGTGTGAACACTGAAGCTTTCTTT
cdr3_aa: CASSYRLGDRSVNTEAFF
clone_size: .
v_call: TRBV6-2/TRBV6-3
j_call: TRBJ1-1
d_call: TRBD1

cdr3_nt: TGCGCCAGCAGCTCCGGGACAGGGAGCGTCGGCGATGGCTACACCTTC
cdr3_aa: CASSSGTGSVGDGYTF
clone_size: once
v_call: TRBV5-1
j_call: TRBJ1-2
d_call: TRBD1

cdr3_nt: TGTGCCAGCAGCCCCGGCGGGCTTCGGGGTCCCCTACTGTACGAGCAGTACTTC
cdr3_aa: CASSPGGLRGPLLYEQYF
clone_size: many
v_call: TRBV5-4
j_call: TRBJ2-7
d_call: .

cdr3_nt: TGTGCCAGCAGCTTAGATTCCTCGAGCGCTGGCTACACCTTC
cdr3_aa: CASSLDSSSAGYTF
clone_size: .
v_call: TRBV7-2
j_call: TRBJ1-2
d_call: .

cdr3_nt: TGTGCCAGCAGCCCATTCACAGGGGATAGCACAGATACGCAGTATTTT
cdr3_aa: CASSPFTGDSTDTQYF
clone_size: .
v_call: TRBV7-9
j_call: TRBJ2-3
d_call: TRBD1

cdr3_nt: TGTGCCAGCAGTCCGGGACTGAGGGATGGCTACACCTTC
cdr3_aa: CASSPGLRDGYTF
clone_size: .
v_call: TRBV28
j_call: TRBJ1-2
d_call: .

cdr3_nt: TGTGCCAGCAGCGAAGATCCCAGCGGGCTCGGTAATGAGCAGTTCTTC
cdr3_aa: CASSEDPSGLGNEQFF
clone_size: .
v_call: TRBV14
j_call: TRBJ2-1
d_call: .

cdr3_nt: TGTGCCAGCAGCGTAGAGGGCGGGATGGAGACCCAGTACTTC
cdr3_aa: CASSVEGGMETQYF
clone_size: .
v_call: TRBV9
j_call: TRBJ2-5
d_call: .

cdr3_nt: TGTGCCAGTAGTATTAAGACAGGGACTAATGAAAAACTGTTTTTT
cdr3_aa: CASSIKTGTNEKLFF
clone_size: .
v_call: TRBV19
j_call: TRBJ1-4
d_call: TRBD1